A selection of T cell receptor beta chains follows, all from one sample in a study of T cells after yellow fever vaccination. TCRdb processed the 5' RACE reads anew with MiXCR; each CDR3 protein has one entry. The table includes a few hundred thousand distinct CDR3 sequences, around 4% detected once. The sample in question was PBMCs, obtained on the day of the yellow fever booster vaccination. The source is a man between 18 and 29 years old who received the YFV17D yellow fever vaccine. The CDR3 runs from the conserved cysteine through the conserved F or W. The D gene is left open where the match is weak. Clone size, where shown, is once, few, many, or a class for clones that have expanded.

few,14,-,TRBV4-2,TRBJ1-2,CASSQDTDSWGYTF,TGTGCCAGCAGCCAAGATACTGACAGCTGGGGCTACACCTTC
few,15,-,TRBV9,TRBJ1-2,CASSVDGSLPYGYTF,TGTGCCAGCAGCGTAGATGGCAGTCTACCCTATGGCTACACCTTC
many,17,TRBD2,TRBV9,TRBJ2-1,CASSPRGVAGGRNEQFF,TGTGCCAGCAGCCCCCGGGGGGTAGCGGGGGGAAGGAATGAGCAGTTCTTC
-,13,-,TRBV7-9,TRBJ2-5,CASSLPGDGTQYF,TGTGCCAGCAGCTTACCGGGGGACGGGACCCAGTACTTC
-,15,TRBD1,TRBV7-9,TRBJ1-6,CASTRTGGADSPLHF,TGTGCCAGCACTAGGACAGGGGGCGCAGATTCACCCCTCCACTTT
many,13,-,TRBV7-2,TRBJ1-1,CASNNRVDTEAFF,TGTGCCAGCAACAACAGGGTAGACACTGAAGCTTTCTTT
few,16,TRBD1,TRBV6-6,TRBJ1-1,CASTPRTGTMNTEAFF,TGTGCCAGCACCCCCCGGACAGGGACCATGAACACTGAAGCTTTCTTT
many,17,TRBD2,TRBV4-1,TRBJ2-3,CASSRFGSGGSTDTQYF,TGCGCCAGCAGCCGATTCGGAAGCGGGGGTAGCACAGATACGCAGTATTTT
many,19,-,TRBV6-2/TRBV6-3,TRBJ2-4,CASNTLFGKGEGAKNIQYF,TGTGCCAGCAACACCCTATTCGGGAAGGGGGAGGGAGCCAAAAACATTCAGTACTTC
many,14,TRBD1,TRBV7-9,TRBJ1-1,CASNGQGMNTEAFF,TGTGCCAGCAACGGACAGGGGATGAACACTGAAGCTTTCTTT
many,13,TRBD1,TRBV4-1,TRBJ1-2,CASSRYRGRGYTF,TGCGCCAGCAGCCGCTACAGGGGACGTGGCTACACCTTC
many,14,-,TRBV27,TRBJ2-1,CASYGLHSYNEQFF,TGTGCCAGTTACGGACTCCACTCCTACAATGAGCAGTTCTTC
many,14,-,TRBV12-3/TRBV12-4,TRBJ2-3,CASSIRTTTDTQYF,TGTGCCAGCAGTATACGGACTACCACAGATACGCAGTATTTT
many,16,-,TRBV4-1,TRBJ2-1,CASSQDLLLSYNEQFF,TGCGCCAGCAGCCAAGATCTACTCCTCTCCTACAATGAGCAGTTCTTC
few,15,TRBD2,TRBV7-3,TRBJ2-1,CASSTGSGGTNEQFF,TGTGCCAGCAGCACTGGGAGCGGGGGGACCAATGAGCAGTTCTTC
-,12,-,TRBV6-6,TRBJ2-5,CASTAPQETQYF,TGTGCCAGCACAGCACCACAAGAGACCCAGTACTTC
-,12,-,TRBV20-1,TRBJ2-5,CSGLERSETQYF,TGCAGTGGATTAGAGCGGTCGGAGACCCAGTACTTC
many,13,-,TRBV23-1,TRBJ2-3,CASSHPRVGGKYF,TGCGCCAGCAGTCACCCCCGTGTGGGGGGAAAGTATTTT
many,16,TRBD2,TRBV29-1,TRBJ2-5,CSVEDLHRGDFWHQYF,TGCAGCGTTGAAGATCTCCATCGGGGGGACTTCTGGCACCAGTACTTC
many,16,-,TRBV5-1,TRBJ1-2,CASSYKGTTANYGYTF,TGCGCCAGCAGCTATAAGGGGACTACAGCTAACTATGGCTACACCTTC
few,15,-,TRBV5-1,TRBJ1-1,CASSLESLVKTEAFF,TGCGCCAGCAGCTTGGAGTCGCTGGTTAAAACTGAAGCTTTCTTT
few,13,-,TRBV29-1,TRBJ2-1,CSVRGLWGDEQFF,TGCAGCGTTAGGGGCCTGTGGGGGGATGAGCAGTTCTTC
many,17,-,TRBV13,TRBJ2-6,CASSPRWDTSGANVLTF,TGTGCCAGCAGCCCTCGTTGGGACACCTCTGGGGCCAACGTCCTGACTTTC
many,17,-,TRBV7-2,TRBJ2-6,CASSLAYLRSGANVLTF,TGTGCCAGCAGCTTAGCGTATTTGAGGTCTGGGGCCAACGTCCTGACTTTC
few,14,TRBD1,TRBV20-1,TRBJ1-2,CSARPRQGGYGYTF,TGCAGTGCTAGACCCCGACAGGGCGGCTATGGCTACACCTTC
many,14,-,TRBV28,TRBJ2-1,CASSLGGHDNEQFF,TGTGCCAGCAGTTTAGGGGGACACGACAATGAGCAGTTCTTC
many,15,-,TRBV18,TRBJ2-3,CASSPEGGPADTQYF,TGTGCCAGCTCACCCGAGGGGGGGCCGGCAGATACGCAGTATTTT
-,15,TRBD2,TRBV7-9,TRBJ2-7,CASSLGPAGVYEQYF,TGTGCCAGCAGCTTAGGGCCAGCGGGGGTTTACGAGCAGTACTTC
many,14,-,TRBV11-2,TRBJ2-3,CASSSPRGRGTQYF,TGTGCCAGCAGCTCACCCCGCGGCCGGGGTACGCAGTATTTT
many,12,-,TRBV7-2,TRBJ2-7,CASSLGAVGQYF,TGTGCCAGCAGCTTAGGGGCGGTGGGGCAGTACTTC
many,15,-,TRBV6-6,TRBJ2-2,CASSLLARNTGELFF,TGTGCCAGCAGCCTCCTCGCGCGGAACACCGGGGAGCTGTTTTTT
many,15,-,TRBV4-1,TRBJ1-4,CASSQEWVRGEKLFF,TGCGCCAGCAGCCAAGAGTGGGTTAGAGGGGAAAAACTGTTTTTT
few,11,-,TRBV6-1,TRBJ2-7,CATRVTYEQYF,TGTGCCACCCGGGTGACCTACGAGCAGTACTTC
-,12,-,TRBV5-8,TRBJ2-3,CASVPGSDTQYF,TGTGCCAGCGTTCCAGGGTCGGATACGCAGTATTTT
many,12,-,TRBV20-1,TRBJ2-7,CSASRATYEQYF,TGCAGTGCTAGCAGGGCAACTTACGAGCAGTACTTC
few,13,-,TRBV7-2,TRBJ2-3,CASSQQTADTQYF,TGTGCCAGCAGTCAGCAGACCGCAGATACGCAGTATTTT
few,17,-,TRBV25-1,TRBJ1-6,CASRGPGTGSYNSPLHF,TGTGCCAGCAGAGGGCCAGGGACCGGCTCCTATAATTCACCCCTCCACTTT
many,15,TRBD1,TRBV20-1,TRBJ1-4,CSARDPGQGWEKLFF,TGCAGTGCTAGAGATCCGGGACAGGGTTGGGAAAAACTGTTTTTT
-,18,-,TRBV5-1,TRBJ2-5,CASSLGLPPLGTQETQYF,TGCGCCAGCAGCTTGGGTCTCCCGCCACTCGGGACCCAAGAGACCCAGTACTTC
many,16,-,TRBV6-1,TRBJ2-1,CASSPRVKGFYNEQFF,TGTGCCAGCAGTCCCCGGGTCAAGGGGTTTTACAATGAGCAGTTCTTC
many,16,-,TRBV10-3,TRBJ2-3,CAISEPGGPLADTQYF,TGTGCCATCAGTGAGCCCGGGGGCCCCCTGGCAGATACGCAGTATTTT
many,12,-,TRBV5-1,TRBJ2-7,CASSSREYEQYF,TGCGCCAGCAGCTCCAGGGAATACGAGCAGTACTTC
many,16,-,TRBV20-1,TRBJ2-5,CSARDLSLGGRETQYF,TGCAGTGCTAGAGATCTCTCGTTGGGGGGCCGGGAGACCCAGTACTTC
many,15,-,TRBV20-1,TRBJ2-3,CSASPADGSTDTQYF,TGCAGTGCTAGTCCGGCAGACGGTAGCACAGATACGCAGTATTTT
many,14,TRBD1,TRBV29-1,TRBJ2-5,CSVTDRGMGETQYF,TGCAGCGTGACCGACAGGGGTATGGGGGAGACCCAGTACTTC
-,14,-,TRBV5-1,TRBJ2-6,CASSGPSGANVLTF,TGCGCCAGCAGCGGTCCTTCTGGGGCCAACGTCCTGACTTTC
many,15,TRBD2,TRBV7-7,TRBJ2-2,CASSSQRGGGGELFF,TGTGCTAGCAGCTCTCAGCGGGGAGGCGGCGGGGAGCTGTTTTTT
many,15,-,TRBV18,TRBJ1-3,CASSPLLDLGNTIYF,TGTGCCAGCTCACCACTCCTGGACTTGGGAAACACCATATATTTT
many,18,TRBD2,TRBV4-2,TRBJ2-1,CASSQFASGTKGGDEQFF,TGTGCCAGCAGCCAATTTGCTAGCGGGACTAAAGGTGGGGATGAGCAGTTCTTC
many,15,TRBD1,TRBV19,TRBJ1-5,CAISDRGNSNQPQHF,TGTGCCATCTCCGACAGGGGAAATAGCAATCAGCCCCAGCATTTT
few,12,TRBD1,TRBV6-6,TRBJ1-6,CASSLRGPTLHF,TGTGCCAGCAGTTTGAGGGGGCCCACCCTCCACTTT